This passage covers 24 T cell receptor beta chains from one sample sequenced in a study of blood T cell repertoires in COVID-19. Profiled with immunoSEQ multiplex PCR; TCRdb holds only in-frame clones, not every one. The data show some 140,000 clones, with 60% to 80% seen just once and roughly 11% held by the top ten. Specimen: peripheral blood. The receptor set was obtained from a man in his 60s who had recovered from COVID-19.

The genes are TRBV15 and TRBJ2-7; 13 bases match TRBD2. Losses at the gene ends were 8 bases for V and 2 bases for J; bases not matched to a gene: 12. This CDR3 comprises 17 residues. CDR1 is LNHNV and CDR2 is YYDKDF in the germline V gene (reference sequence). CDR3 coding DNA: TGTGCCACCTCTAAGGGGACTAGCGGGACTCTTCCCTACGAGCAGTACTTC. Protein product: CATSKGTSGTLPYEQYF.

The chain uses TRBV19 and TRBJ1-4; no firm D call. CDR1 and CDR2 from the germline V gene are LNHDA and SQIVND (reference sequence). The CDR3 loop spans 14 amino acids. V lost 4 bases and J 0 bases, leaving 6 bases between the germline ends. The CDR3 loop is CASSTSATNEKLFF. In DNA form, the CDR3 reads TGTGCCAGTAGTACCAGTGCAACTAATGAAAAACTGTTTTTT.

The V and J genes are TRBV18 and TRBJ2-3; 10 nucleotides agree with TRBD1. V trimming: 0 bases; J trimming: 0 bases; junction bases outside the gene matches: 9. Germline assignment: CDR1 KGHSH and CDR2 LQKENI. This CDR3 is 19 amino acids long. CDR3 in amino acids: CASSPPGQGILPSTDTQYF. In DNA form, the CDR3 reads TGTGCCAGCTCACCACCGGGACAGGGGATCTTGCCTAGCACAGATACGCAGTATTTT. Filled out from reference TRBV18 and TRBJ2-3, the complete variable domain reads NAGVMQNPRHLVRRRGQEARLRCSPMKGHSHVYWYRQLPEEGLKFMVYLQKENIIDESGMPKERFSAEFPKEGPSILRIQQVVRGDSAAYFCASSPPGQGILPSTDTQYFGPGTRLTVL.

The rearrangement uses TRBV5-1 and TRBJ1-1; TRBD1 agrees at 8 bases. Trimming took 1 base from V and 3 from J; bases not matched to a gene: 5. CDR1 and CDR2 from the germline V gene are SGHRS and YFSETQ. The CDR3 contains 15 residues. This CDR3 is CASSLNRGWDTEAFF. The CDR3 coding sequence is TGCGCCAGCAGCTTGAACAGGGGGTGGGACACTGAAGCTTTCTTT.

The gene calls are TRBV24-1 and TRBJ2-5, with 11 bases aligning to TRBD2. Trimming removed 9 bases from V and 5 bases from J; junction bases left unmatched: 4. The CDR3 spans 13 residues. Germline V lookup: CDR1 KGHDR, CDR2 SFDVKD. The CDR3 spells CATAGLAEETQYF. As DNA, the CDR3 is TGTGCCACCGCGGGACTAGCGGAGGAGACCCAGTACTTC.

The rearrangement uses TRBV7-2 and TRBJ2-3, with 10 bases aligning to TRBD2. CDR3 length: 16 amino acids. CDR1 and CDR2 from the germline V gene are SGHTA and FQGNSA. The ends lost 5 bases at V and 5 bases at J; junction bases unmatched: 10. The CDR3, as DNA: TGTGCCAGCAGCGCGTCTAGCGGGGGAGGTCTAGATACGCAGTATTTT. Its protein product is CASSASSGGGLDTQYF.

The chain employs TRBV6-5 and TRBJ1-2, with 8 bases identical to TRBD1. Unmatched junction bases numbered 13, after V lost 7 bases and J lost 6 bases. CDR1 is MNHEY and CDR2 is SVGAGI in the germline V gene. This CDR3 is built from 15 residues. CDR3 residues: CASTVGQGSWNGYTF. DNA of the CDR3: TGTGCCAGCACCGTCGGACAGGGCTCTTGGAATGGCTACACCTTC.

CDR3 amino acids: CASRMGGVNTGELFF. DNA of the CDR3: TGTGCCAGCAGGATGGGAGGGGTGAACACCGGGGAGCTGTTTTTT. The chain is built from TRBV27 and TRBJ2-2, with 7 bases fitting TRBD2. This CDR3 region has 15 residues. CDR1 is MNHEY, CDR2 SMNVEV, per germline (reference sequence). With 6 bases clipped from V and 1 base from J, the junction kept 5 bases outside the gene matches.

This chain uses TRBV6-5 with TRBJ1-2; D call uncertain. The ends were cut back, 3 bases at V and 3 bases at J, with 8 bases in the middle. This CDR3 is built from 13 residues. CDR1 MNHEY and CDR2 SVGAGI come from the germline V gene. For the CDR3, the DNA is TGTGCCAGCAGTTATGGGCCGGACTATGGCTACACCTTC. This codes for CASSYGPDYGYTF.

The chain carries TRBV7-2 and TRBJ2-2; 11 bases line up with TRBD2. The CDR3 runs to 16 residues. V dropped 6 bases and J dropped 5; count of bases not matched to a gene: 8. Germline V gene lookup returns CDR1 SGHTA and CDR2 FQGNSA. Here the CDR3 reads CASRVTSGRGTGELFF. The CDR3 nucleotides read TGTGCCAGCAGGGTCACTAGCGGGAGAGGGACCGGGGAGCTGTTTTTT.

The V and J genes are TRBV13 and TRBJ2-7; the match to TRBD1 covers 9 bases. Germline CDR1 and CDR2: PRHDT and FYEKMQ (reference sequence). This CDR3 has 14 amino acids. V lost 5 bases to trimming and J lost 5 bases; unmatched junction nucleotides: 7. CDR3 sequence reads: CASSHTGGGHEQYF. The CDR3 coding sequence is TGTGCCAGCAGCCATACAGGGGGCGGACACGAGCAGTACTTC.

This clone is a singleton in its sample. The chain carries TRBV6-5 and TRBJ2-3, with D possibly TRBD2 on 6 matching bases. The germline V and J ends were trimmed by 4 bases and 0 bases, with 8 bases remaining between them. Germline-derived CDR1 and CDR2 are MNHEY and SVGAGI. The CDR3 is made up of 14 amino acids. CDR3 nucleotide sequence: TGTGCCAGCAGTTGGGGGACTAGCACAGATACGCAGTATTTT. Its translation is CASSWGTSTDTQYF.

This chain links TRBV12-5 with TRBJ1-1; D is unresolved. Germline CDR1 is LGHNT and CDR2 is FRNRAP. The CDR3 has 15 amino acids. V was cut by 6 bases and J by 5 bases, with 19 bases left in between. The DNA for the CDR3 is TGTGCTAGTGGGGATACCCAGCGTCCCTGGACTGAAGCTTTCTTT. This sequence encodes CASGDTQRPWTEAFF.

The chain links TRBV7-6 to TRBJ2-2; 7 nucleotides line up with TRBD2. V lost 5 bases, J lost 4 bases, and 10 bases stayed unmatched. CDR1 SGHVS and CDR2 FNYEAQ come from the germline V gene. The CDR3 contains 16 residues. CDR3 protein: CASSPPGLGPTGELFF. CDR3 bases: TGTGCCAGCAGCCCCCCCGGACTAGGTCCCACCGGGGAGCTGTTTTTT. The full variable domain, rest sourced from reference TRBV7-6 and TRBJ2-2, is GAGVSQSPRYKVTKRGQDVALRCDPISGHVSLYWYRQALGQGPEFLTYFNYEAQQDKSGLPNDRFSAERPEGSISTLTIQRTEQRDSAMYRCASSPPGLGPTGELFFGEGSRLTVL.

This clone was detected only once. This chain uses TRBV2 with TRBJ1-4; no definite D call. The germline V gene has CDR1 SNHLY and CDR2 FYNNEI. The CDR3 covers 12 residues. Trimming left V 6 bases short and J 8 bases short, with 10 bases between. The CDR3 is CASRGPGEKLFF. The CDR3 DNA is TGTGCCAGCAGAGGCCCCGGGGAAAAACTGTTTTTT.

V gene TRBV3-1 (or the pseudogene TRBV3-2) combines with J gene TRBJ2-4, with 8 nucleotides matching TRBD2. Trimming took 1 base from V and 3 from J; bases not matched to a gene: 2. In germline, CDR1 is LGHDT, CDR2 YNNKEL (reference sequence). This CDR3 is built from 15 residues. CDR3 loop: CASSQAGGYKNIQYF. The CDR3 bases are TGTGCCAGCAGCCAAGCGGGGGGGTACAAAAACATTCAGTACTTC.

This sequence joins TRBV7-9 and TRBJ2-1; 8 nucleotides match TRBD2. This CDR3 has 15 residues. The V gene's germline CDR1 is SEHNR and CDR2 FQNEAQ (reference sequence). V was pared by 4 bases and J by 6 bases, with 8 bases of the junction left unmatched. The DNA of the CDR3 is TGTGCCAGCAGCTCGACTAGCGAGGAGCCCAATGAGCAGTTCTTC. This codes for CASSSTSEEPNEQFF.

The chain has TRBV19 and TRBJ1-2; 12 bases map to TRBD1. This CDR3 is built from 16 residues. The junction had 9 bases not matched to a gene; V was cut back by 5 bases and J by 5 bases. Germline V lookup: CDR1 LNHDA, CDR2 SQIVND (reference sequence). Written as DNA, the CDR3 is TGTGCCAGTAGTTCCTACGCGGGACAGGGGGCTTATGGCTACACCTTC. Residues: CASSSYAGQGAYGYTF.

The rearrangement links TRBV5-1 to TRBJ2-2; 7 bases are shared with TRBD2. This CDR3 has 16 amino acids. J gave up 1 base and V 0 bases, and 3 bases lay outside the gene matches. The germline V gene encodes CDR1 SGHRS and CDR2 YFSETQ. CDR3 loop: CASSLAVAGNTGELFF. The CDR3, as DNA: TGCGCCAGCAGCTTGGCCGTAGCGGGGAACACCGGGGAGCTGTTTTTT.

V usage is TRBV18 and J usage is TRBJ2-7; possibly TRBD1 for D (6 bases). In germline, CDR1 is KGHSH, CDR2 LQKENI. This CDR3 region has 13 residues. V was shortened by 4 bases and J by 0 bases, with 7 bases between the two germline ends. The chain's CDR3 is CASSRDTSYEQYF. The DNA of the CDR3 is TGTGCCAGCTCACGGGACACCTCCTACGAGCAGTACTTC. Supplemented by reference TRBV18 and TRBJ2-7, the full variable domain reads NAGVMQNPRHLVRRRGQEARLRCSPMKGHSHVYWYRQLPEEGLKFMVYLQKENIIDESGMPKERFSAEFPKEGPSILRIQQVVRGDSAAYFCASSRDTSYEQYFGPGTRLTVT.

The chain uses TRBV19 and TRBJ1-3; D is ambiguous. The CDR3 length is 15 residues. Per the germline V gene, CDR1 is LNHDA and CDR2 is SQIVND (reference sequence). V was cut by 9 bases and J by 0 bases, with 15 bases left in between. In DNA form, the CDR3 reads TGTGCCAGCCGGCGGCTCGAGAGCTCTGGAAACACCATATATTTT. Translating gives CASRRLESSGNTIYF. The full variable domain, with the rest looked up from reference TRBV19 and TRBJ1-3, is DGGITQSPKYLFRKEGQNVTLSCEQNLNHDAMYWYRQDPGQGLRLIYYSQIVNDFQKGDIAEGYSVSREKKESFPLTVTSAQKNPTAFYLCASRRLESSGNTIYFGEGSWLTVV.

This rearrangement joins TRBV4-3 to TRBJ2-5; TRBD2 agrees at 13 bases. CDR3 length: 17 residues. J lost 5 bases, V lost 0 bases, and 6 bases had no gene match. CDR1 is LGHNA, CDR2 YSLEER, per germline. CDR3 loop: CASSQDIPLAGGETQYF. Here the CDR3 DNA reads TGCGCCAGCAGCCAAGATATCCCACTAGCGGGAGGGGAGACCCAGTACTTC.

Only one count was recorded for this clone. The chain uses TRBV6-2 or TRBV6-3 and TRBJ2-3, with 7 positions matching TRBD2. V lost 2 bases to trimming and J lost 4 bases; unmatched junction nucleotides: 12. This CDR3 has 17 residues. Looked up from germline, CDR1 is MNHEY and CDR2 is SVGEGT. The CDR3 sequence is CASSYPLPGGPPDTQYF. DNA of the CDR3: TGTGCCAGCAGTTACCCTCTTCCGGGAGGACCACCAGATACGCAGTATTTT.

This clone has just one count. The gene calls are TRBV5-1 and TRBJ2-3; perhaps TRBD1 as D (5 bases). V lost 2 bases and J lost 5, with 15 bases in between. The CDR3 extends over 15 amino acids. Germline CDR1 and CDR2: SGHRS and YFSETQ. The CDR3 DNA sequence: TGCGCCAGCAGCTTTACTGGGGCCTTTGGAGATACGCAGTATTTT. Protein sequence: CASSFTGAFGDTQYF.